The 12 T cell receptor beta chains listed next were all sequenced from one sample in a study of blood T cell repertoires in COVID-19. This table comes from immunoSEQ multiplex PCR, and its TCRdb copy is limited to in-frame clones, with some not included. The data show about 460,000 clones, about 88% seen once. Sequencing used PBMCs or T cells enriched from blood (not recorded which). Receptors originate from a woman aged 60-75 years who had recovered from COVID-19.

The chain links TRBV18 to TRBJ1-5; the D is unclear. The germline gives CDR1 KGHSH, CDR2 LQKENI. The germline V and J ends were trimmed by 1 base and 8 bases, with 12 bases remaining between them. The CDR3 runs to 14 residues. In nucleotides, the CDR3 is TGTGCCAGCTCACCACGCGACTCCCTGGAGCCCCAGCATTTT. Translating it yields CASSPRDSLEPQHF.

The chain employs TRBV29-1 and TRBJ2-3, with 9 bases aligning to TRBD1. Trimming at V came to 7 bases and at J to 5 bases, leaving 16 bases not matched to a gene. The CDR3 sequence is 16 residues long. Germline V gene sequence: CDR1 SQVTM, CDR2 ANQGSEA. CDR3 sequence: CSDGTRGTGCGDTQYF. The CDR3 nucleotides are TGCAGCGATGGGACCCGCGGGACAGGGTGCGGAGATACGCAGTATTTT.

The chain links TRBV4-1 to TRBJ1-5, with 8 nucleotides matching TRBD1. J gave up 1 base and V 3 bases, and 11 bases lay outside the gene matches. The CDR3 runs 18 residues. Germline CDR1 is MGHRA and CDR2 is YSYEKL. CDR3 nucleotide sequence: TGCGCCAGCAGCCAGTATGCGACAGGGGATAGCAGCAATCAGCCCCAGCATTTT. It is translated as CASSQYATGDSSNQPQHF.

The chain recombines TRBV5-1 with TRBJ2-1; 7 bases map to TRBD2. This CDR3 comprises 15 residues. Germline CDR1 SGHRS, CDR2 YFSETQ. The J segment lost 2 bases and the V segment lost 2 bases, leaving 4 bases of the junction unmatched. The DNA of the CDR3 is TGCGCCAGCAGCTTCAAGGGGACTACCTACAATGAGCAGTTCTTC. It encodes CASSFKGTTYNEQFF.

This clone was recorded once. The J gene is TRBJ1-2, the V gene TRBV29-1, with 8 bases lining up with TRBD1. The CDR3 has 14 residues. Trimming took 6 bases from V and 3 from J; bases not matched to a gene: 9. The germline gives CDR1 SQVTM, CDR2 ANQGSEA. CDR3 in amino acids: CSVLGQGRYYGYTF. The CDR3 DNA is TGCAGCGTCCTAGGACAGGGACGCTACTATGGCTACACCTTC. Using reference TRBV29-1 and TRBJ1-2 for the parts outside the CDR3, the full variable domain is SAVISQKPSRDICQRGTSLTIQCQVDSQVTMMFWYRQQPGQSLTLIATANQGSEATYESGFVIDKFPISRPNLTFSTLTVSNMSPEDSSIYLCSVLGQGRYYGYTFGSGTRLTVV.

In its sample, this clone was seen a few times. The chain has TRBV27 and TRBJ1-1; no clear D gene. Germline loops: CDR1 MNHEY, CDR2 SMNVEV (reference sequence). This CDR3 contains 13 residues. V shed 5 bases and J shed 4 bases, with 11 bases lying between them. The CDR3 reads CASSLRSGTEAFF. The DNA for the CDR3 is TGTGCCAGCAGTCTCCGGTCTGGCACTGAAGCTTTCTTT.

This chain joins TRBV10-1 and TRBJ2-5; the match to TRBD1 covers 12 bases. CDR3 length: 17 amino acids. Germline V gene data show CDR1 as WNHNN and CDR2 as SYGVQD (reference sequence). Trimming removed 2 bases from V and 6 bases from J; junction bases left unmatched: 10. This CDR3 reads CASSEGVGTGGVKTQYF. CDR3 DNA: TGCGCCAGCAGTGAGGGGGTCGGGACAGGGGGCGTGAAGACCCAGTACTTC.

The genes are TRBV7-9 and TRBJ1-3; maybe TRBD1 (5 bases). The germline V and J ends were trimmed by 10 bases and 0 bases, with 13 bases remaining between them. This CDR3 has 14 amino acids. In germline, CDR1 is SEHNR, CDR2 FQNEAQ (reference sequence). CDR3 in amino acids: CATTPGGSGNTIYF. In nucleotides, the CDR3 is TGTGCCACCACCCCCGGGGGCTCTGGAAACACCATATATTTT.

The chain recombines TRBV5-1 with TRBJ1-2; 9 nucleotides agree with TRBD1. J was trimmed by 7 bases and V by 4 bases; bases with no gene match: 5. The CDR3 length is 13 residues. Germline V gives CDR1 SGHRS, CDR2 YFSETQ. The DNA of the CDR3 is TGCGCCAGCAGCGGGGGACAGGGTGGTGGCTACACCTTC. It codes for CASSGGQGGGYTF. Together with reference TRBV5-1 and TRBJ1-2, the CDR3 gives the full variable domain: KAGVTQTPRYLIKTRGQQVTLSCSPISGHRSVSWYQQTPGQGLQFLFEYFSETQRNKGNFPGRFSGRQFSNSRSEMNVSTLELGDSALYLCASSGGQGGGYTFGSGTRLTVV.

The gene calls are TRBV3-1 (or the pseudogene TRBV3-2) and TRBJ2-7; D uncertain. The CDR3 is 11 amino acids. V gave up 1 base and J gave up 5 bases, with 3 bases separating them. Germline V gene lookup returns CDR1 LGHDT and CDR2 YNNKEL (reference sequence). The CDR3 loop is CASSQVNEQYF. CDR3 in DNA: TGTGCCAGCAGCCAAGTCAACGAGCAGTACTTC.

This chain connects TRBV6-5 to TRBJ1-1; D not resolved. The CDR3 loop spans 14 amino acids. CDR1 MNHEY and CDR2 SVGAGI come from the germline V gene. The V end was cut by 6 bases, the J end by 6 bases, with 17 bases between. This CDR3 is CASSPDFLWAEAFF. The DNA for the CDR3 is TGTGCCAGCAGCCCGGACTTTCTTTGGGCTGAAGCTTTCTTT.

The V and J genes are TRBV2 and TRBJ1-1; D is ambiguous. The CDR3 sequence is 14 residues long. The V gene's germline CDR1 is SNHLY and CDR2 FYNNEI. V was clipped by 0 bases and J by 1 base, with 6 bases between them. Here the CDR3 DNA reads TGTGCCAGCAGTGAAGCACCAGGGAACACTGAAGCTTTCTTT. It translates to CASSEAPGNTEAFF.